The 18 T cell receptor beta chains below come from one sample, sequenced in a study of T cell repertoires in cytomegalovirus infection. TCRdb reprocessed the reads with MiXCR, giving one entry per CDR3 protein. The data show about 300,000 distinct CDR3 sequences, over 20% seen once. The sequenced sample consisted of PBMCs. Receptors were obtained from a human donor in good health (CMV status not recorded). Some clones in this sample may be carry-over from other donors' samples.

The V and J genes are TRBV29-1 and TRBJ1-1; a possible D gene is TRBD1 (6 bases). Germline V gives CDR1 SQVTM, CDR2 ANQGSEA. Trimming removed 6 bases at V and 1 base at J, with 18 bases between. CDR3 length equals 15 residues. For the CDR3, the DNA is TGCAGCGTGACCAACTTACAGGGAAGGAACACTGAAGCTTTCTTT. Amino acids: CSVTNLQGRNTEAFF.

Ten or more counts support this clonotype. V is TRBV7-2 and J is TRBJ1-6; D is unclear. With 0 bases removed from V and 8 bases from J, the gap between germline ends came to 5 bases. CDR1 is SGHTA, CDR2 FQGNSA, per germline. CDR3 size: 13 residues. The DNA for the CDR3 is TGTGCCAGCAGCTTAGCAAGGGATTCACCCCTCCACTTT. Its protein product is CASSLARDSPLHF.

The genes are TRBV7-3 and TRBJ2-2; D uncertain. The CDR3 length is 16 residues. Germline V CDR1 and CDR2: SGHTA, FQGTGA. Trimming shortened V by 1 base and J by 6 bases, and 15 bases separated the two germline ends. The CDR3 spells CASSLSTHDSAGELFF. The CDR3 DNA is TGTGCCAGCAGCTTAAGCACCCACGATAGTGCCGGGGAGCTGTTTTTT.

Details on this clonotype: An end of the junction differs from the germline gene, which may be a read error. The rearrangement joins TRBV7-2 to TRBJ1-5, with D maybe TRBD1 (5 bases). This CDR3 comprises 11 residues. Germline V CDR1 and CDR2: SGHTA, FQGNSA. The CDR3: CASSLDRDYAF. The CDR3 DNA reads TGTGCCAGCAGCTTAGATCGGGACTACGCTTTT.

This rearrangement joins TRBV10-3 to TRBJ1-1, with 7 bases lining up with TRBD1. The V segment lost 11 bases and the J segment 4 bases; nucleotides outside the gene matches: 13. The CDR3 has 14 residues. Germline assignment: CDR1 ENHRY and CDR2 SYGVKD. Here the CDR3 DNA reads TGTGCCGTACAAAGTACAGGGGTGCGCACTGAAGCTTTCTTT. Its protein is CAVQSTGVRTEAFF.

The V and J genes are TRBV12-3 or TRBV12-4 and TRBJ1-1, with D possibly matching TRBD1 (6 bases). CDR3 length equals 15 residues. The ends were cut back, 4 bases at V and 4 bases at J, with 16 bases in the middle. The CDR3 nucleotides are TGTGCCAGCAGTTGGGACAACAGGGCGGTCACTGAAGCTTTCTTT. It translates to CASSWDNRAVTEAFF.

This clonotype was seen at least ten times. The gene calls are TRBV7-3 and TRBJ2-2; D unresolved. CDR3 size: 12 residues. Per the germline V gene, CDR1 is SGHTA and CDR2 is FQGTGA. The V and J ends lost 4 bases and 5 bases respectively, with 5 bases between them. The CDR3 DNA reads TGTGCCAGCAGCTCGAGGACCGGGGAGCTGTTTTTT. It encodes CASSSRTGELFF.

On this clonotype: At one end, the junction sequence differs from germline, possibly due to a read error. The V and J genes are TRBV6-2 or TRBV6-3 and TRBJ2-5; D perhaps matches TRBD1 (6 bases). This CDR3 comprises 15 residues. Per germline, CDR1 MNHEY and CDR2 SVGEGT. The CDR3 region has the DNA TGTGCAAGCAGGGACCCGACAGGCAACCAAGAGACCAAGTACTTC. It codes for CASRDPTGNQETKYF.

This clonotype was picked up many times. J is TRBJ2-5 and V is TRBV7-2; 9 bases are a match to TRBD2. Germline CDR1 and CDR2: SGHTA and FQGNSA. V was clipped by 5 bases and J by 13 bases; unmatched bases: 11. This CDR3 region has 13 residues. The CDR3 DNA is TGTGCCAGCAGCCGTGGGGCTAGCGGGATTCGGTACTTC. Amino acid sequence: CASSRGASGIRYF.

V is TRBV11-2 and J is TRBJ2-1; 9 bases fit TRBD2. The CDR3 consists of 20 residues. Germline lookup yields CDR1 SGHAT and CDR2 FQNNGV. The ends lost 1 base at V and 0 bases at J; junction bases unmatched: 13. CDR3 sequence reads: CASSLVGASGKFLSYNEQFF. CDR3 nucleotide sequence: TGTGCCAGCAGCTTAGTGGGCGCTAGCGGGAAATTCCTCTCCTACAATGAGCAGTTCTTC.

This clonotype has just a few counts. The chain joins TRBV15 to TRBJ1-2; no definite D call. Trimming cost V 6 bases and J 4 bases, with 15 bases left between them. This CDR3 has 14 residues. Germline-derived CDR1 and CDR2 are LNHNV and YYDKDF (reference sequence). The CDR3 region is CATRFGAIPYGYTF. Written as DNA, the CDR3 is TGTGCCACCAGGTTTGGCGCGATTCCCTATGGCTACACCTTC.

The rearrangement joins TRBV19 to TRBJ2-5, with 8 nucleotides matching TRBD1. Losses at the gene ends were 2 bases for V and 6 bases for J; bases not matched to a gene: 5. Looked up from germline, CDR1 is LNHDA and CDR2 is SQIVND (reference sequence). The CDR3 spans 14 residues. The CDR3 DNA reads TGTGCCAGTAGTATATCGGGCAGGGGGCAGACCCAGTACTTC. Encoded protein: CASSISGRGQTQYF.

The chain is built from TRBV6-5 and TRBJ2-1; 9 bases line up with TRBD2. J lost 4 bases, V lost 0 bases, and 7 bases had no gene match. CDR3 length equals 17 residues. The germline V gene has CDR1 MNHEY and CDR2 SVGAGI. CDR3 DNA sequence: TGTGCCAGCAGTTACTCTGGACTAGCGTTCGCTTACAATGAGCAGTTCTTC. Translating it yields CASSYSGLAFAYNEQFF.

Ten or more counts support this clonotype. The CDR3 loop is CASSLGAVNYGYTF. The CDR3, as DNA: TGTGCCAGCAGCTTAGGGGCCGTGAACTATGGCTACACCTTC. The V and J genes are TRBV7-8 and TRBJ1-2; D unclear. This CDR3 contains 14 residues. Between the trimmed V and J ends, which lost 1 base and 2 bases, there was a span of 8 bases. Germline V gene data show CDR1 as SGHVS and CDR2 as FQNEAQ.

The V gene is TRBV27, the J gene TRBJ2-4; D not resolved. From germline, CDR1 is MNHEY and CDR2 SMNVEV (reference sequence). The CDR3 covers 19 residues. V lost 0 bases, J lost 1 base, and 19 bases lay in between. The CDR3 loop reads CASSLSWNQFRLAKNIQYF. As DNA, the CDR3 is TGTGCCAGCAGTTTATCGTGGAATCAATTCCGTTTGGCCAAAAACATTCAGTACTTC.

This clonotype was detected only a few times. The CDR3 DNA reads TGTGCCAGCAGTTACCGGGGGGCAGACAAAAACATTCAGTACTTC. The encoded protein is CASSYRGADKNIQYF. The V call is TRBV6-2 or TRBV6-3, the J call TRBJ2-4; D possibly corresponds to TRBD2 (7 bases). V shed 2 bases and J shed 3 bases, with 11 bases lying between them. CDR1 MNHEY and CDR2 SVGEGT come from the germline V gene. The CDR3 has 15 amino acids.

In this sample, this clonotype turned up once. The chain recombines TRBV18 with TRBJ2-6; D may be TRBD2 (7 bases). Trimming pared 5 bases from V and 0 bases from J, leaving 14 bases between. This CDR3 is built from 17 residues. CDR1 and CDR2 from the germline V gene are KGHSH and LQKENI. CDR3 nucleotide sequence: TGTGCCAGCTCATATAGGGGGGGACTCTCTGGGGCCAACGTCCTGACTTTC. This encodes CASSYRGGLSGANVLTF.

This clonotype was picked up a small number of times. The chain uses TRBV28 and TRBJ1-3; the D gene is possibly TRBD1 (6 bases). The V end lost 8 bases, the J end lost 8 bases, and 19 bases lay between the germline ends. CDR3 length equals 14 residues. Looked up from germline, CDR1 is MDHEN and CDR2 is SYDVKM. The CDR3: CASRLGAVGDTIYF. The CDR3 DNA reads TGTGCCAGCCGACTGGGGGCGGTTGGTGACACCATATATTTT.